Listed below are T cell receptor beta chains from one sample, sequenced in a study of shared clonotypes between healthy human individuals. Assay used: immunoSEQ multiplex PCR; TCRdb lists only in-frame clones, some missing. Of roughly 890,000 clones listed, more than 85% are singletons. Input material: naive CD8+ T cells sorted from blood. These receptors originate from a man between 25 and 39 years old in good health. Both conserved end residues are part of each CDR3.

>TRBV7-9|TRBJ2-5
CAGGGETQYF
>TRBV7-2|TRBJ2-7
CASSFLGGEQYF
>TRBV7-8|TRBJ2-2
CASSLGGLAGGYTGELFF
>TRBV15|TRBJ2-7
CATSRGTGDASGSNYEQYF
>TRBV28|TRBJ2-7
CASSFTTGSSYEQYF
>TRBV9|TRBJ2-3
CASSEGTSGTDTQYF
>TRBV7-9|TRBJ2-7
CASGAASSYEQYF
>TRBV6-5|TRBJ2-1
CASSYGAGPYNEQFF
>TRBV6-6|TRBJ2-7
CASSYSTLYEQYF
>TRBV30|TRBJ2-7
CAWSVGGDHEQYF
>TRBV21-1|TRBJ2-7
CASSMLRDPSYEQYF
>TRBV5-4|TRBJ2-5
CASSGWDRGETQYF
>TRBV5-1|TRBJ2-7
CASSLGTGAITYEQYF
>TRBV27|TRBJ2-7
CASSLAFADYYEQYF
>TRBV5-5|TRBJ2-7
CASSLYESPGASEQYF
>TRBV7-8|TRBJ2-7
CASSPTSTSSKDEQYF
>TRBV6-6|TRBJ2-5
CASSYSLTQETQYF